The source of this TCR beta chain is a study of T cells in Graves' hyperthyroidism and ophthalmopathy. General observations from the study: The majority of expanded thyroid clonotypes above 0.001 also appeared in blood.

Disease duration was under 3 months in the ophthalmopathy patients, who also had a Clinical Activity Score of at least 3 and a NOSPECS grade of at least 4. PBMCs were obtained from 10 ml fresh peripheral blood. TCR beta CDR3 region amplification was performed from RNA transcripts. An initial round of RT-PCR targeting the TCR CDR3 relied on the HTBI primer set. Via MiXCR, TCRdb re-called the multiplex PCR reads, giving one row per CDR3 protein. The sample lists some 320,000 distinct CDR3 sequences; roughly 13% were seen once. This clonotype was detected a few times. The antigen remains undetermined. Looked up from germline, CDR1 is LGHNA and CDR2 is YNFKEQ. The CDR3 consists of 14 residues. V lost 1 base, J lost 2 bases, and 8 bases lay in between.

This clonotype was obtained from a woman aged 35 to 49 with Graves' ophthalmopathy. Sequenced: blood. This chain links TRBV4-2 with TRBJ2-5; no definite D call. CDR3 in amino acids: CASSQVGAQETQYF. In nucleotides, the CDR3 is TGTGCCAGCAGCCAAGTGGGTGCTCAAGAGACCCAGTACTTC.